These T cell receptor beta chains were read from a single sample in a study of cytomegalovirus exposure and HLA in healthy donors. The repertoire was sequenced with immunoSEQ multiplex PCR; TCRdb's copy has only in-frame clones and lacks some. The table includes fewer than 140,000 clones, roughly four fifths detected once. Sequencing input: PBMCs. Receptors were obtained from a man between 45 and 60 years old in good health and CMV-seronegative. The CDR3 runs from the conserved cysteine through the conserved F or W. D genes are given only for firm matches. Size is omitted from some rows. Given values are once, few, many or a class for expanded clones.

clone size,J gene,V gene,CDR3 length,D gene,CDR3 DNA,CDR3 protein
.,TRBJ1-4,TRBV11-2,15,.,TGTGCCAGCAGCCCGGAGGGGCACACTAATGAAAAACTGTTTTTT,CASSPEGHTNEKLFF
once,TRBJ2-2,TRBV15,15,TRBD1,TGTGCCACCAGCATAAACAGGGGGTTAAGCGGGGAGCTGTTTTTT,CATSINRGLSGELFF
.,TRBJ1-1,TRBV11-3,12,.,TGTGCCAGCAGCTTAGGACAATCTGAAGCTTTCTTT,CASSLGQSEAFF
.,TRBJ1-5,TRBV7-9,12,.,TGTTCCAGCAGCCGGGACAATCAGCCCCAGCATTTT,CSSSRDNQPQHF
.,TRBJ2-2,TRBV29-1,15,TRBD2,TGCAGCGTCACGACTAGCGGGGTGGCCACCGGGGAGCTGTTTTTT,CSVTTSGVATGELFF
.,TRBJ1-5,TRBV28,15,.,TGTGCCAGCAGTTTCTTCAGAAATAGCAATCAGCCCCAGCATTTT,CASSFFRNSNQPQHF
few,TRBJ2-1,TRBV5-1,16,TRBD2,TGCGCCAGCAGCTTGGACGGGACTAGCGGTTACAATGAGCAGTTCTTC,CASSLDGTSGYNEQFF
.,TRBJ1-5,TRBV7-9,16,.,TGTGCCAGCAGCTCAGGACAGCCCTCGAGGAATCAGCCCCAGCATTTT,CASSSGQPSRNQPQHF
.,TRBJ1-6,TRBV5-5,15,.,TGTGCCAGCAGCTCAAGCCAGGCGCCGAATTCACCCCTCCACTTT,CASSSSQAPNSPLHF
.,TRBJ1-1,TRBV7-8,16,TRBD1,TGTGCCAGCAGCCTAATCCCGGGACAGCTGAACACTGAAGCTTTCTTT,CASSLIPGQLNTEAFF
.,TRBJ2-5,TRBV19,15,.,TGTGCCAGTAGTTCCACCCGGGGGGCTCAAGAGACCCAGTACTTC,CASSSTRGAQETQYF
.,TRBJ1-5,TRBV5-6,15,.,TGTGCCAGCAGCTTCTGGCAGGCCCAAGGACAGCCCCAGCATTTT,CASSFWQAQGQPQHF
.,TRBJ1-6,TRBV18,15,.,TGTGCCAGCTCACTGAGGACAGTTTATAATTCACCCCTCCACTTT,CASSLRTVYNSPLHF
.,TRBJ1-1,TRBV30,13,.,TGTGCCTGGAGCGGTGGGGCTCTCACTGAAGCTTTCTTT,CAWSGGALTEAFF